In this sample, the clone carrying this T cell receptor beta chain turned up a few times. Antigen unknown. Reverse transcribed after extraction, RNA yielded cDNA as the sequencing template. Method: immunoSEQ multiplex PCR; TCRdb's copy keeps in-frame clones and lacks some. The sample lists about 150,000 clones, roughly 60% occurring once. The source of the sample is a study of CD8+ T cells in alopecia areata. Study-wide points: It was less clear whether patients shared TCRs than it was in mice, possibly because of HLA. Clonality exceeded that of normal scalp in lesional scalp, most notably in alopecia totalis/universalis.

The CDR3 has 15 residues. Looked up from germline, CDR1 is SGDLS and CDR2 is YYNGEE. The V end lost 0 bases, the J end lost 2 bases, and 12 bases lay between the germline ends. The receptor comes from a human donor in good health. The sequenced sample was CD4+ T cells sorted from blood. The rearrangement uses TRBV9 and TRBJ2-7; D gene ambiguous. This chain's CDR3 is CASSVGPTSTYEQYF. The CDR3 DNA is TGTGCCAGCAGCGTAGGACCGACAAGTACCTACGAGCAGTACTTC.